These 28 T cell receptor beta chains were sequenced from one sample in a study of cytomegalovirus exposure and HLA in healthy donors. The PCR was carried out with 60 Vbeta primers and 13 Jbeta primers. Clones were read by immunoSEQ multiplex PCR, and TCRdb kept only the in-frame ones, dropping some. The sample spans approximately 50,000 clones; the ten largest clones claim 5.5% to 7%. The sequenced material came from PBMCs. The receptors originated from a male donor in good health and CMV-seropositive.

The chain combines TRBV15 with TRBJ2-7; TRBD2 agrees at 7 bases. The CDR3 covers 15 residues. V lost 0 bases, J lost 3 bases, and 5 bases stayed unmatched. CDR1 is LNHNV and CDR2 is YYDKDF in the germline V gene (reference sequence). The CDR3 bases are TGTGCCACCAGCAGAGATGTGCGGGGGATCTACGAGCAGTACTTC. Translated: CATSRDVRGIYEQYF.

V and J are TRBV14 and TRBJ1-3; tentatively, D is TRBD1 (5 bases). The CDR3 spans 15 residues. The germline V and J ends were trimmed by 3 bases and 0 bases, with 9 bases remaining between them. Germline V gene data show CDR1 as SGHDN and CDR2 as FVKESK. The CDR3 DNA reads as TGTGCCAGCAGCCACAGGGCCAGCTCTGGAAACACCATATATTTT. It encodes CASSHRASSGNTIYF.

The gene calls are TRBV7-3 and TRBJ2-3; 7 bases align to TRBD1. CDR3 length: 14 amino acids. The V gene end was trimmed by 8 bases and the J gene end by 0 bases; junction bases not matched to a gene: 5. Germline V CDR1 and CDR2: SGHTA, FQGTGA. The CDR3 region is CASRQGGSTDTQYF. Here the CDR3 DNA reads TGTGCCAGCCGACAGGGCGGGAGCACAGATACGCAGTATTTT. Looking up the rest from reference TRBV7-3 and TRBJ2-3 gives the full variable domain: GAGVSQTPSNKVTEKGKYVELRCDPISGHTALYWYRQSLGQGPEFLIYFQGTGAADDSGLPNDRFFAVRPEGSVSTLKIQRTERGDSAVYLCASRQGGSTDTQYFGPGTRLTVL.

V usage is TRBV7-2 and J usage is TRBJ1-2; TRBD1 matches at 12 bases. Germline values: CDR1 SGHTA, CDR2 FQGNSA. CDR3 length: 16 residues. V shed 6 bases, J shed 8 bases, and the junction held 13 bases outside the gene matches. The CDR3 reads CASSPGQGAMEYGYTF. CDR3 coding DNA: TGTGCCAGCAGTCCGGGACAGGGGGCCATGGAGTACGGCTACACCTTC.

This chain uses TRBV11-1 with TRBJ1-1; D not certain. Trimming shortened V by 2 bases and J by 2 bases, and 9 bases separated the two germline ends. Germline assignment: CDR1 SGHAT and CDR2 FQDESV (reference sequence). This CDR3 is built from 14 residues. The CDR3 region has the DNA TGTGCCAGCAGCTTAACCCAGGCTAACACTGAAGCTTTCTTT. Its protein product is CASSLTQANTEAFF.

CDR3 amino acids: CASSLGQGPSYEQYF. The CDR3, as DNA: TGTGCCAGCAGCCTGGGACAGGGTCCCTCCTACGAGCAGTACTTC. The V call is TRBV9, the J call TRBJ2-7; 9 bases match TRBD1. CDR3 size: 15 residues. V trimming: 4 bases; J trimming: 0 bases; junction bases outside the gene matches: 5. CDR1 is SGDLS and CDR2 is YYNGEE in the germline V gene.

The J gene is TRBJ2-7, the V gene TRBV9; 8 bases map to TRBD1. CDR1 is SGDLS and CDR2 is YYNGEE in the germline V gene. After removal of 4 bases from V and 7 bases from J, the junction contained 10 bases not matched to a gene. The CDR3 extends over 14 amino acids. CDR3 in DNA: TGTGCCAGCAGCTTCGGACAGGGCACTTTAGAGCAGTACTTC. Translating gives CASSFGQGTLEQYF. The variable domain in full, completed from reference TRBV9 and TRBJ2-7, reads DSGVTQTPKHLITATGQRVTLRCSPRSGDLSVYWYQQSLDQGLQFLIQYYNGEERAKGNILERFSAQQFPDLHSELNLSSLELGDSALYFCASSFGQGTLEQYFGPGTRLTVT.

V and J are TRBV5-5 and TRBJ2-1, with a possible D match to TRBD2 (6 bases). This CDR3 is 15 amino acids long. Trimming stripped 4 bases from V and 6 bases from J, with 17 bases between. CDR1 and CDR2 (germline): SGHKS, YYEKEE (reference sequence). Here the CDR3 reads CASSPDYGKVNEQFF. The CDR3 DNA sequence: TGTGCCAGCAGCCCGGACTACGGGAAGGTCAATGAGCAGTTCTTC.

The CDR3 DNA is TGTGCCAGCAGCTTAGGACACCCCTACGAGCAGTACTTC. Residues: CASSLGHPYEQYF. The genes are TRBV7-6 and TRBJ2-7; D is ambiguous. The CDR3 is 13 amino acids. Germline V gene sequence: CDR1 SGHVS, CDR2 FNYEAQ. Trimming stripped 1 base from V and 2 bases from J, with 6 bases between.

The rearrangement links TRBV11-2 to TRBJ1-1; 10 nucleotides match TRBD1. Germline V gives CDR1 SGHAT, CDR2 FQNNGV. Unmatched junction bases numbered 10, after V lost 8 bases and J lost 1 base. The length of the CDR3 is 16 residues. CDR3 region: CASGGQGGGGNTEAFF. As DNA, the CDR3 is TGTGCCAGCGGAGGACAGGGGGGGGGTGGGAACACTGAAGCTTTCTTT.

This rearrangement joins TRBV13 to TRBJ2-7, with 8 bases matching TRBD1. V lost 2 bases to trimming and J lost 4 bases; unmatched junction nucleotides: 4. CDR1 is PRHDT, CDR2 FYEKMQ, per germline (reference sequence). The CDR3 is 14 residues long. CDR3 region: CASSLPGGGYEQYF. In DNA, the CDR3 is TGTGCCAGCAGCTTACCAGGGGGCGGGTACGAGCAGTACTTC.

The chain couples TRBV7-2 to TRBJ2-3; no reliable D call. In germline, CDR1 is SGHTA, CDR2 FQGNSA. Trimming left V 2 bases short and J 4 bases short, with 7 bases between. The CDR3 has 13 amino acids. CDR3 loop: CASSLKYSDTQYF. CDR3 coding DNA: TGTGCCAGCAGCTTAAAATACTCAGATACGCAGTATTTT.

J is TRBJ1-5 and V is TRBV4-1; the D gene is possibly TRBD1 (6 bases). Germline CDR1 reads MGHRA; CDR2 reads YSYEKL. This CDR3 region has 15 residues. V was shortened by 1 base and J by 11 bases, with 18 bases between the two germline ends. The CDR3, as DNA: TGCGCCAGCAGCCAAGTTTGGGTGGGGAGGGGGGCCCAGCATTTT. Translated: CASSQVWVGRGAQHF.

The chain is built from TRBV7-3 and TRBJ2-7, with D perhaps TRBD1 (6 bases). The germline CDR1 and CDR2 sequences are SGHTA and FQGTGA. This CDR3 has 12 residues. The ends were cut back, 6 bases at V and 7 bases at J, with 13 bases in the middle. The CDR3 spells CASRPDSREQYF. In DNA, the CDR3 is TGTGCCAGCAGACCGGACAGTCGAGAGCAGTACTTC.

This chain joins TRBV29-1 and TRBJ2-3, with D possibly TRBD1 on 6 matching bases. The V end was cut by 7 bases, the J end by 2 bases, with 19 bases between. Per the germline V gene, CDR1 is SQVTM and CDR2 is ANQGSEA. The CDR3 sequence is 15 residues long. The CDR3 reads CSGTRTRDTTDTQYF. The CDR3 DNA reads TGCAGCGGGACGCGAACCCGGGACACCACAGATACGCAGTATTTT.

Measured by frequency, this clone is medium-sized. This CDR3 is CASSLGQSFSYEQYF. In DNA, the CDR3 is TGTGCCAGCAGCTTGGGGCAGTCCTTCTCCTACGAGCAGTACTTC. The chain combines TRBV11-2 with TRBJ2-7; maybe TRBD1 (5 bases). The germline V and J ends were trimmed by 3 bases and 0 bases, with 12 bases remaining between them. Germline CDR1 and CDR2: SGHAT and FQNNGV. The CDR3 length is 15 residues.

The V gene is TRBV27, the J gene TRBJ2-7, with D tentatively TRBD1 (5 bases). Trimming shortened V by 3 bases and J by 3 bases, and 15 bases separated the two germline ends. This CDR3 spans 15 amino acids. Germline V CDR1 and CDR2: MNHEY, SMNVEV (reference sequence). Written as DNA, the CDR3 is TGTGCCAGCAGTTTTGGGCCAGGGCTACTCTACGAGCAGTACTTC. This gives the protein CASSFGPGLLYEQYF.

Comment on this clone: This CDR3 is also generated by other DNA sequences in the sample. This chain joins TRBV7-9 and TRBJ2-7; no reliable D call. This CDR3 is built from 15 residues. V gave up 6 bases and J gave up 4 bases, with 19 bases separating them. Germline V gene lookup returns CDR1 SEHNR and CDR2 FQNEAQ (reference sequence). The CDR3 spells CASRPPSRVDYEQYF. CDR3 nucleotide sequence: TGTGCCAGCAGGCCCCCGTCCCGGGTCGATTACGAGCAGTACTTC.

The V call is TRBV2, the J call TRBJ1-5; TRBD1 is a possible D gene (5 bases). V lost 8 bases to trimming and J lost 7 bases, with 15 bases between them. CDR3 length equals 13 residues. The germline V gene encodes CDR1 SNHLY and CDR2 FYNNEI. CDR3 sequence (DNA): TGTGCCAGCGCGGACGGCTGGACACAGCCCCAGCATTTT. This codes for CASADGWTQPQHF.

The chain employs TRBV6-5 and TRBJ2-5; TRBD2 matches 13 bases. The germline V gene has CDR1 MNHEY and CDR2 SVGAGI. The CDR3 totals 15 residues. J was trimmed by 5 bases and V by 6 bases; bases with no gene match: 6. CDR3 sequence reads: CASRIGTSGVETQYF. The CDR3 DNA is TGTGCCAGCAGGATCGGGACTAGCGGGGTGGAGACCCAGTACTTC.

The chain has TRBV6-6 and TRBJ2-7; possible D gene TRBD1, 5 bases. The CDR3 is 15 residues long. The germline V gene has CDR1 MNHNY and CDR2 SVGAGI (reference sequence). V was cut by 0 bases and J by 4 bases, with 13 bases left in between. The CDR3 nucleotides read TGTGCCAGCAGTTACTCGGGGCGACGGGTTTACGAGCAGTACTTC. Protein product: CASSYSGRRVYEQYF.

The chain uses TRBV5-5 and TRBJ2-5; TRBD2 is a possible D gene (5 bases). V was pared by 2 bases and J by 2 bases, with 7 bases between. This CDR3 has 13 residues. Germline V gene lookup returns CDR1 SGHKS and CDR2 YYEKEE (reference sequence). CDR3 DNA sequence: TGTGCCAGCAGCTTTTCGGGGCAAGAGACCCAGTACTTC. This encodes CASSFSGQETQYF.

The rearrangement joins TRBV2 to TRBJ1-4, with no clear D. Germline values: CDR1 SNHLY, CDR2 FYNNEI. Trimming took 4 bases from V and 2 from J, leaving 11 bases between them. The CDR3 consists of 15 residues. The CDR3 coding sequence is TGTGCCAGCAGTGGTTTGGCTTTGACTAATGAAAAACTGTTTTTT. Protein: CASSGLALTNEKLFF.

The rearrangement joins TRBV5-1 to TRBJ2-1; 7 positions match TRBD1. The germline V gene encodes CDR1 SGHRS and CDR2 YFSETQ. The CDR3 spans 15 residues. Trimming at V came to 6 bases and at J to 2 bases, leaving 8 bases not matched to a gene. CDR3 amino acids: CASTLEGATYNEQFF. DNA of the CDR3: TGCGCCAGCACCCTAGAGGGGGCCACCTACAATGAGCAGTTCTTC.

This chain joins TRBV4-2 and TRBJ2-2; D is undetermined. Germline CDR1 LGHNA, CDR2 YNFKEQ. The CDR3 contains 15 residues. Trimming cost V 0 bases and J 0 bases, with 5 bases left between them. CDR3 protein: CASSQEAANTGELFF. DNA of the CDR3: TGTGCCAGCAGCCAAGAGGCAGCGAACACCGGGGAGCTGTTTTTT.

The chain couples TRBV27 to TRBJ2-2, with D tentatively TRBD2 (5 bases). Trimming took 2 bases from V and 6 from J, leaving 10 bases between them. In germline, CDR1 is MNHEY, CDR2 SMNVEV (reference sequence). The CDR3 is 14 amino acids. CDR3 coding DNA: TGTGCCAGCAGTTTAGTCGGGGTCGCCGGGGAGCTGTTTTTT. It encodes CASSLVGVAGELFF.

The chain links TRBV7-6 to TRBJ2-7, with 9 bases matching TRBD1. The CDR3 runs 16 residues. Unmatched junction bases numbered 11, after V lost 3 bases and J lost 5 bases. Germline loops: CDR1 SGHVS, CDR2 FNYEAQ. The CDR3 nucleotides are TGTGCCAGCAGCTTTAGAGGCGGGACAGGGAGGAACGAGCAGTACTTC. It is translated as CASSFRGGTGRNEQYF.

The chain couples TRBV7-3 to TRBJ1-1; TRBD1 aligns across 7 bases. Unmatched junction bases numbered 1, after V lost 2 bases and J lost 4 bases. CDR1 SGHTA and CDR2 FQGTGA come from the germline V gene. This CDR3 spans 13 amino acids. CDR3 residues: CASSLRQGTEAFF. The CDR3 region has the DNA TGTGCCAGCAGCTTACGACAGGGCACTGAAGCTTTCTTT.